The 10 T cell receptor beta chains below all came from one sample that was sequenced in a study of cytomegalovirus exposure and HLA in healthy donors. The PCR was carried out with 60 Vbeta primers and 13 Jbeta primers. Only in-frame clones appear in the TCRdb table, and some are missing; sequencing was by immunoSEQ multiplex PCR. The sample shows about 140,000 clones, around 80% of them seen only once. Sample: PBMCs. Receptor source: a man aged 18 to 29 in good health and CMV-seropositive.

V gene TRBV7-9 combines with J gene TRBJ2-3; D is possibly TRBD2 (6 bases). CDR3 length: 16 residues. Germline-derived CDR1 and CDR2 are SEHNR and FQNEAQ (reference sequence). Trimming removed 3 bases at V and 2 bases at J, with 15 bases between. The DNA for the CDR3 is TGTGCCAGCAGCTTCCGGGGGATTCCGTTCACAGATACGCAGTATTTT. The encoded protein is CASSFRGIPFTDTQYF. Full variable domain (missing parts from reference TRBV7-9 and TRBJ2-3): DTGVSQNPRHKITKRGQNVTFRCDPISEHNRLYWYRQTLGQGPEFLTYFQNEAQLEKSRLLSDRFSAERPKGSFSTLEIQRTEQGDSAMYLCASSFRGIPFTDTQYFGPGTRLTVL.

CDR3: CASSLDHRGLEKLFF. The CDR3 DNA reads as TGTGCCAGCTCCCTGGATCACAGGGGGCTCGAAAAACTGTTTTTT. The gene calls are TRBV18 and TRBJ1-4, with 9 bases matching TRBD1. The CDR3 has 15 amino acids. Germline V lookup: CDR1 KGHSH, CDR2 LQKENI. V lost 6 bases, J lost 8 bases, and 10 bases stayed unmatched.

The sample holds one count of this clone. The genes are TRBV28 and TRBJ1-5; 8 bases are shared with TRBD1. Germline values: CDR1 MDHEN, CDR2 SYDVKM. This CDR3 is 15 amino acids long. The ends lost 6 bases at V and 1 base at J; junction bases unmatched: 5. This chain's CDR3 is CASRQGVMSNQPQHF. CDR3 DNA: TGTGCCAGCAGACAGGGGGTAATGAGCAATCAGCCCCAGCATTTT. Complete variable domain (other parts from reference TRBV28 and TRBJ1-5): DVKVTQSSRYLVKRTGEKVFLECVQDMDHENMFWYRQDPGLGLRLIYFSYDVKMKEKGDIPEGYSVSREKKERFSLILESASTNQTSMYLCASRQGVMSNQPQHFGDGTRLSIL.

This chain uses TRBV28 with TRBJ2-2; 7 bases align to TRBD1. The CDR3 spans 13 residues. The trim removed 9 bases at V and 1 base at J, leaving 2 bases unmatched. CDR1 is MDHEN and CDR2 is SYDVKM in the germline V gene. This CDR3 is CASRTGNTGELFF. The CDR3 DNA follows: TGTGCCAGTAGGACAGGGAACACCGGGGAGCTGTTTTTT.

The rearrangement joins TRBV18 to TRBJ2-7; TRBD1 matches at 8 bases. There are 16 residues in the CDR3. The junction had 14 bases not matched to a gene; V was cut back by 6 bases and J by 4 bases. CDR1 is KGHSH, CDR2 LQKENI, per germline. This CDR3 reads CASSSQGGLGGYEQYF. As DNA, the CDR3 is TGTGCCAGCTCCTCACAGGGGGGCTTGGGAGGTTACGAGCAGTACTTC.

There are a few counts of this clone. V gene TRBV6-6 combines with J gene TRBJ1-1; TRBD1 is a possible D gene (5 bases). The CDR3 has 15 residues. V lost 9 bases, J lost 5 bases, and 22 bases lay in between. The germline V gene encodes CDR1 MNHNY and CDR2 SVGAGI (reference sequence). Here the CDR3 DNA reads TGTGCCAGTGGGGGGTTTGAGAGCACGAGGACTGAAGCTTTCTTT. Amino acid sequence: CASGGFESTRTEAFF.

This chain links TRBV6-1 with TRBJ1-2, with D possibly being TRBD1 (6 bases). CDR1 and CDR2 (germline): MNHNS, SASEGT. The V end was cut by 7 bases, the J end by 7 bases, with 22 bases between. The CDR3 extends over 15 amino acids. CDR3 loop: CASIGQPGSVGGYTF. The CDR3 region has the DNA TGTGCCAGCATAGGACAGCCCGGGTCGGTCGGTGGCTACACCTTC.

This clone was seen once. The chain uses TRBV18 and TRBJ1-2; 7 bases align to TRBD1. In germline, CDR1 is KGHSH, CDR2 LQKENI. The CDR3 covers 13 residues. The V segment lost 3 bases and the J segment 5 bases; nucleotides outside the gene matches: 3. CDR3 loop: CASSPNRGYGYTF. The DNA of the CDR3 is TGTGCCAGCTCACCCAACAGGGGATATGGCTACACCTTC.

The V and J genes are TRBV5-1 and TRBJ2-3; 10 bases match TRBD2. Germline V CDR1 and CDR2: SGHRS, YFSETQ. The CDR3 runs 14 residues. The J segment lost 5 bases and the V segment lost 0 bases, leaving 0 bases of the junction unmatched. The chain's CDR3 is CASSLGLAGDTQYF. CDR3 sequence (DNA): TGCGCCAGCAGCTTGGGACTAGCGGGAGATACGCAGTATTTT.

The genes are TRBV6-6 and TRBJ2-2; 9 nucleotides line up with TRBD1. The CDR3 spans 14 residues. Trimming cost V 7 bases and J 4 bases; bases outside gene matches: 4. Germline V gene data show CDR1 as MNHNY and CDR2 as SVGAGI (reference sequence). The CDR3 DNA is TGTGCCAGCAAAACGACAGGGGGCACCGGGGAGCTGTTTTTT. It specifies CASKTTGGTGELFF.